Below, 24 T cell receptor beta chains from the same sample are listed, as sequenced in a study of PD-L1 blockade in urothelial cancer. TCRdb keeps only in-frame clones here, not all; method: immunoSEQ multiplex PCR. Found here are fewer than 60,000 clones, roughly 85% of them singletons; the top ten hold approximately 14%. Time point noted: pretreatment peripheral blood. Sequencing was performed on PBMCs, taken around atezolizumab (anti-PD-L1) treatment. The receptors were sampled from a man in his 70s with urothelial cancer.

V usage is TRBV5-1 and J usage is TRBJ2-2; D perhaps matches TRBD1 (5 bases). The germline V gene has CDR1 SGHRS and CDR2 YFSETQ. This CDR3 contains 12 residues. V was cut by 4 bases and J by 7 bases, with 8 bases left in between. The CDR3 is CASSPGHGELFF. In DNA, the CDR3 is TGCGCCAGCAGCCCCGGACACGGGGAGCTGTTTTTT.

This clone was seen a few times. CDR3 sequence (DNA): TGCGCCAGCAGCAGGGGACAGTACAATGAGCAGTTCTTC. Its protein is CASSRGQYNEQFF. The chain couples TRBV5-1 to TRBJ2-1, with 7 positions matching TRBD1. CDR3 length: 13 residues. Trimming took 4 bases from V and 4 from J; bases not matched to a gene: 2. The germline gives CDR1 SGHRS, CDR2 YFSETQ.

The chain combines TRBV28 with TRBJ2-2; TRBD1 is a possible D gene (7 bases). The germline V gene encodes CDR1 MDHEN and CDR2 SYDVKM. This CDR3 contains 14 residues. Trimming shortened V by 7 bases and J by 4 bases, and 13 bases separated the two germline ends. The CDR3 sequence: CASKSGGFTGELFF. The CDR3 bases are TGTGCCAGCAAGTCAGGGGGGTTCACCGGGGAGCTGTTTTTT. The full variable domain, rest sourced from reference TRBV28 and TRBJ2-2, is DVKVTQSSRYLVKRTGEKVFLECVQDMDHENMFWYRQDPGLGLRLIYFSYDVKMKEKGDIPEGYSVSREKKERFSLILESASTNQTSMYLCASKSGGFTGELFFGEGSRLTVL.

The chain recombines TRBV29-1 with TRBJ1-1, with D possibly being TRBD1 (5 bases). The germline V and J ends were trimmed by 5 bases and 6 bases, with 10 bases remaining between them. The CDR3 length is 11 residues. Germline loops: CDR1 SQVTM, CDR2 ANQGSEA. The CDR3 protein is CSVRQGPEAFF. CDR3 sequence (DNA): TGCAGCGTTCGGCAGGGCCCTGAAGCTTTCTTT.

The rearrangement joins TRBV5-8 to TRBJ2-1, with TRBD2 identical over 10 bases. Germline assignment: CDR1 SGHTS and CDR2 YDEGEE. V was clipped by 2 bases and J by 7 bases; unmatched bases: 12. This CDR3 spans 17 amino acids. The CDR3 reads CASSFWSGRAIRNEQFF. As DNA, the CDR3 is TGTGCCAGCAGCTTTTGGAGCGGGAGGGCTATTAGGAATGAGCAGTTCTTC.

CDR3 sequence (DNA): TGTGCCAGCTCACAGGACAGGATGAACACTGAAGCTTTCTTT. Its translation: CASSQDRMNTEAFF. The V gene is TRBV6-5, the J gene TRBJ1-1; TRBD1 aligns across 7 bases. Germline V gene lookup returns CDR1 MNHEY and CDR2 SVGAGI. With 8 bases clipped from V and 0 bases from J, the junction kept 6 bases outside the gene matches. The CDR3 length is 14 residues.

This clone was observed a few times. The chain uses TRBV6-5 and TRBJ1-4, with TRBD1 as a possible D gene (6 bases). Germline assignment: CDR1 MNHEY and CDR2 SVGAGI. The V gene lost 0 bases and the J gene lost 8 bases, with 13 bases spanning the gap. The CDR3 covers 15 residues. CDR3 coding DNA: TGTGCCAGCAGTTACTCCTTCACAGGGATCGAAAAACTGTTTTTT. As protein: CASSYSFTGIEKLFF.

This chain joins TRBV9 and TRBJ2-3; no definite D call. Germline CDR1 and CDR2: SGDLS and YYNGEE. CDR3 length: 13 amino acids. The V end was cut by 4 bases, the J end by 4 bases, with 10 bases between. The DNA of the CDR3 is TGTGCCAGCAGCCCATCCCCCCCAGATACGCAGTATTTT. This sequence encodes CASSPSPPDTQYF.

The chain links TRBV12-5 to TRBJ2-2; TRBD2 is a possible D gene (6 bases). The ends were cut back, 2 bases at V and 0 bases at J, with 22 bases in the middle. Per the germline V gene, CDR1 is LGHNT and CDR2 is FRNRAP. The length of the CDR3 is 20 residues. The CDR3, as DNA: TGTGCTAGTGGTTTGTCGTCGGGGACTCAACTTCCCGCGAACACCGGGGAGCTGTTTTTT. This codes for CASGLSSGTQLPANTGELFF.

The V and J genes are TRBV11-2 and TRBJ1-4; weak D call: TRBD1 (5 bases). Trimming pared 2 bases from V and 3 bases from J, leaving 13 bases between. This CDR3 has 16 residues. Germline-derived CDR1 and CDR2 are SGHAT and FQNNGV. CDR3 sequence reads: CASSLMEGLPNEKLFF. The CDR3 nucleotides read TGTGCCAGCAGCTTAATGGAGGGACTACCTAATGAAAAACTGTTTTTT.

V is TRBV5-1 and J is TRBJ2-7, with TRBD2 as a possible D gene (6 bases). Trimming left V 0 bases short and J 0 bases short, with 10 bases between. The CDR3 loop spans 15 amino acids. Germline lookup yields CDR1 SGHRS and CDR2 YFSETQ. CDR3 sequence: CASSLDTGSSYEQYF. CDR3 sequence (DNA): TGCGCCAGCAGCTTGGATACCGGGAGCTCCTACGAGCAGTACTTC.

The genes are TRBV30 and TRBJ1-1, with 8 bases lining up with TRBD1. CDR1 is GTSNPN and CDR2 is SVGIG in the germline V gene (reference sequence). This CDR3 is built from 13 residues. With V trimmed by 0 bases and J by 6 bases, 3 bases remained unmatched. CDR3 in amino acids: CAWSVQGEAEAFF. DNA for the CDR3: TGTGCCTGGAGTGTACAGGGGGAGGCTGAAGCTTTCTTT.

The V call is TRBV5-4, the J call TRBJ2-1; TRBD1 agrees at 7 bases. The V gene end was trimmed by 4 bases and the J gene end by 3 bases; junction bases not matched to a gene: 7. The CDR3 is made up of 15 amino acids. Germline V CDR1 and CDR2: SGHNT, YYREEE (reference sequence). DNA for the CDR3: TGTGCCAGCAGCCGAACCGGGACAGACTACAATGAGCAGTTCTTC. It yields the protein CASSRTGTDYNEQFF.

The V gene is TRBV12-5, the J gene TRBJ2-1, with 11 nucleotides matching TRBD1. The CDR3 is 17 residues long. Germline V gene lookup returns CDR1 LGHNT and CDR2 FRNRAP. V was pared by 2 bases and J by 5 bases, with 8 bases of the junction left unmatched. CDR3 sequence: CASGLQLGDRGDNEQFF. The CDR3 bases are TGTGCTAGTGGTTTGCAATTGGGGGACAGGGGGGACAATGAGCAGTTCTTC.

V and J are TRBV28 and TRBJ2-5, with a tentative D call TRBD2 (5 bases). Germline V lookup: CDR1 MDHEN, CDR2 SYDVKM. The CDR3 totals 15 residues. V lost 2 bases and J 2 bases, leaving 12 bases between the germline ends. CDR3 bases: TGTGCCAGCAGTTTAAGCGGTTTTATACAAGAGACCCAGTACTTC. It translates to CASSLSGFIQETQYF.

The J gene is TRBJ2-5, the V gene TRBV10-1, with D tentatively TRBD1 (6 bases). The CDR3 has 15 residues. Germline-derived CDR1 and CDR2 are WNHNN and SYGVQD (reference sequence). V gave up 3 bases and J gave up 0 bases, with 11 bases separating them. The CDR3 coding sequence is TGCGCCAGCAGTGACGAGCCAGGGGACCAAGAGACCCAGTACTTC. It yields the protein CASSDEPGDQETQYF.

This chain uses TRBV27 with TRBJ2-5, with D uncertain. V lost 2 bases and J lost 5, with 3 bases in between. Germline V gene lookup returns CDR1 MNHEY and CDR2 SMNVEV (reference sequence). The CDR3 loop spans 11 amino acids. The CDR3 reads CASSLRETQYF. The CDR3 DNA reads as TGTGCCAGCAGTTTACGTGAGACCCAGTACTTC.

Details on this clone: This sample also contains other DNA sequences that code for the same CDR3. V gene TRBV18 combines with J gene TRBJ1-4; no reliable D call. CDR1 and CDR2 from the germline V gene are KGHSH and LQKENI. The V and J ends lost 2 bases and 5 bases respectively, with 3 bases between them. This CDR3 has 12 residues. In nucleotides, the CDR3 is TGTGCCAGCTCACCATCGAATGAAAAACTGTTTTTT. Translated: CASSPSNEKLFF.

The J gene is TRBJ2-2, the V gene TRBV5-1; D may be TRBD1 (5 bases). There are 16 residues in the CDR3. Trimming stripped 4 bases from V and 1 base from J, with 14 bases between. The germline gives CDR1 SGHRS, CDR2 YFSETQ. The chain's CDR3 is CASSPFSGQNTGELFF. The CDR3 DNA reads TGCGCCAGCAGCCCGTTTTCAGGACAGAACACCGGGGAGCTGTTTTTT.

The rearrangement uses TRBV5-1 and TRBJ1-3; 7 nucleotides line up with TRBD1. With 2 bases clipped from V and 4 bases from J, the junction kept 6 bases outside the gene matches. The CDR3 totals 15 residues. Germline loops: CDR1 SGHRS, CDR2 YFSETQ. The CDR3 region has the DNA TGCGCCAGCAGCTTTGACAGGGTCGCGGGAAACACCATATATTTT. This sequence encodes CASSFDRVAGNTIYF.

The chain recombines TRBV5-1 with TRBJ2-3, with D possibly being TRBD2 (5 bases). Trimming shortened V by 0 bases and J by 0 bases, and 8 bases separated the two germline ends. This CDR3 comprises 15 residues. The germline V gene has CDR1 SGHRS and CDR2 YFSETQ. This CDR3 is CASSLAGSSTDTQYF. The CDR3 coding sequence is TGCGCCAGCAGCTTGGCGGGGTCTAGCACAGATACGCAGTATTTT.

This chain joins TRBV9 and TRBJ2-3; the match to TRBD2 covers 7 bases. J was trimmed by 2 bases and V by 6 bases; bases with no gene match: 12. The CDR3 runs 16 residues. The V gene's germline CDR1 is SGDLS and CDR2 YYNGEE. In DNA, the CDR3 is TGTGCCAGCACCCGCGCGGGGGAGGGCCCCACAGATACGCAGTATTTT. Its translation is CASTRAGEGPTDTQYF.

This clone was seen only a few times. The rearrangement uses TRBV4-2 and TRBJ2-7; 7 bases agree with TRBD2. CDR3 size: 15 residues. V lost 4 bases and J lost 7; bases outside the gene matches: 13. Looked up from germline, CDR1 is LGHNA and CDR2 is YNFKEQ. CDR3 in DNA: TGTGCCAGCAGCCCCCGGGGGGAGGCAGGCGCGGAGCAGTACTTC. This codes for CASSPRGEAGAEQYF.

V is TRBV4-1 and J is TRBJ2-1; weak D call: TRBD2 (5 bases). Germline assignment: CDR1 MGHRA and CDR2 YSYEKL. Trimming stripped 0 bases from V and 7 bases from J, with 10 bases between. The CDR3 is 14 amino acids. In DNA, the CDR3 is TGCGCCAGCAGCCAAGAAGTCCGAGGGAATGAGCAGTTCTTC. Protein: CASSQEVRGNEQFF.